Below are 23 T cell receptor beta chains sequenced from a single sample in a study of Tregs in tolerant kidney transplant recipients. Sequencing was performed with immunoSEQ multiplex PCR; in TCRdb, only in-frame clones are kept and a portion is missing. Here the sample spans some 90,000 clones, over 85% being singletons. The source material was CD8+ T cells from blood. These receptors came from a human donor in good health.

This clone was counted a single time. V is TRBV7-9 and J is TRBJ2-7; D remains unclear. Germline loops: CDR1 SEHNR, CDR2 FQNEAQ (reference sequence). This CDR3 contains 15 residues. The ends were cut back, 5 bases at V and 2 bases at J, with 16 bases in the middle. The CDR3 spells CASSQGEAPTYEQYF. The CDR3, as DNA: TGTGCCAGCAGCCAAGGCGAGGCCCCCACCTACGAGCAGTACTTC.

The rearrangement joins TRBV7-6 to TRBJ1-1; D is ambiguous. The V end lost 2 bases, the J end lost 1 base, and 11 bases lay between the germline ends. Germline CDR1 and CDR2: SGHVS and FNYEAQ. The CDR3 extends over 15 amino acids. The CDR3 loop is CASSLLNWGNTEAFF. CDR3 nucleotides: TGTGCCAGCAGCTTACTGAACTGGGGGAACACTGAAGCTTTCTTT.

This chain links TRBV29-1 with TRBJ1-2, with 9 bases lining up with TRBD1. From germline, CDR1 is SQVTM and CDR2 ANQGSEA. The J segment lost 6 bases and the V segment lost 6 bases, leaving 11 bases of the junction unmatched. The CDR3 has 14 amino acids. The CDR3 coding sequence is TGCAGCGTCGTTAGGGACAGGGCAGGCGATGGCTACACCTTC. Protein sequence: CSVVRDRAGDGYTF.

There are a few counts of this clone. As DNA, the CDR3 is TGTGCCAGCAGTTACTTGCAGGGGGAGGGTACTGAAGCTTTCTTT. It specifies CASSYLQGEGTEAFF. The V call is TRBV6-6, the J call TRBJ1-1; 7 bases map to TRBD1. Germline V gives CDR1 MNHNY, CDR2 SVGAGI (reference sequence). The CDR3 runs to 15 residues. J lost 5 bases, V lost 1 base, and 7 bases had no gene match.

CDR3 sequence (DNA): TGCGCCAGCAGTGAGGGGAGTGAGCAGTTCTTC. Translated, it gives CASSEGSEQFF. V gene TRBV10-2 combines with J gene TRBJ2-1, with a possible D match to TRBD2 (5 bases). V lost 2 bases and J 9 bases, leaving 5 bases between the germline ends. Germline V gene data show CDR1 as WSHSY and CDR2 as SAAADI. CDR3 size: 11 residues.

V is TRBV7-9 and J is TRBJ1-4, with D unclear. CDR3 length equals 16 residues. Trimming cost V 0 bases and J 3 bases, with 11 bases left between them. The V gene's germline CDR1 is SEHNR and CDR2 FQNEAQ (reference sequence). DNA for the CDR3: TGTGCCAGCAGCTTAGCCCTTCTAAGTCCTAATGAAAAACTGTTTTTT. Its protein is CASSLALLSPNEKLFF.

This clone was seen once. The chain carries TRBV5-1 and TRBJ2-7, with a tentative D call TRBD1 (5 bases). The CDR3 has 16 residues. Germline lookup yields CDR1 SGHRS and CDR2 YFSETQ. Trimming cost V 4 bases and J 0 bases, with 17 bases left between them. The chain's CDR3 is CASSQSNQGSSYEQYF. The CDR3 DNA sequence: TGCGCCAGCAGCCAATCAAACCAGGGCAGCTCCTACGAGCAGTACTTC.

The genes are TRBV7-9 and TRBJ2-7; D is possibly TRBD1 (5 bases). In germline, CDR1 is SEHNR, CDR2 FQNEAQ (reference sequence). This CDR3 region has 14 residues. The V end lost 5 bases, the J end lost 5 bases, and 16 bases lay between the germline ends. CDR3 protein: CASSPSGRENEQYF. The CDR3 bases are TGTGCCAGCAGCCCCTCCGGCAGGGAAAACGAGCAGTACTTC.

J is TRBJ2-5 and V is TRBV11-2; D is perhaps TRBD1 (5 bases). In germline, CDR1 is SGHAT, CDR2 FQNNGV. This CDR3 is 15 amino acids long. Trimming took off 0 bases at V and 2 bases at J, with 10 bases between the two ends. DNA for the CDR3: TGTGCCAGCAGCTTAGATCCAGGGTCTCAAGAGACCCAGTACTTC. Protein product: CASSLDPGSQETQYF.

V usage is TRBV13 and J usage is TRBJ2-7; 10 bases are shared with TRBD1. V lost 5 bases and J lost 5; bases outside the gene matches: 6. This CDR3 is built from 14 residues. Germline lookup yields CDR1 PRHDT and CDR2 FYEKMQ (reference sequence). The CDR3 bases are TGTGCCAGCAGCCCCCGGGACAGGGGAAACGAGCAGTACTTC. Protein sequence: CASSPRDRGNEQYF.

The chain has TRBV5-4 and TRBJ2-1, with D perhaps TRBD2 (5 bases). Germline V gene sequence: CDR1 SGHNT, CDR2 YYREEE (reference sequence). Trimming removed 1 base from V and 0 bases from J, with 14 bases in between. The CDR3 is made up of 17 amino acids. CDR3 amino acids: CASSLIVGGSSYNEQFF. Written as DNA, the CDR3 is TGTGCCAGCAGCTTGATCGTCGGAGGAAGCTCCTACAATGAGCAGTTCTTC.

V usage is TRBV27 and J usage is TRBJ2-7, with 12 bases matching TRBD2. The CDR3 runs 14 residues. Per the germline V gene, CDR1 is MNHEY and CDR2 is SMNVEV (reference sequence). V lost 3 bases to trimming and J lost 5 bases; unmatched junction nucleotides: 2. CDR3 residues: CASSFGLAGNEQYF. The CDR3 coding sequence is TGTGCCAGCAGTTTTGGACTAGCGGGAAACGAGCAGTACTTC.

The chain combines TRBV4-1 with TRBJ2-5, with 10 bases that match TRBD2. The J segment lost 4 bases and the V segment lost 1 base, leaving 9 bases of the junction unmatched. Germline CDR1 and CDR2: MGHRA and YSYEKL. The CDR3 is made up of 17 amino acids. CDR3 in amino acids: CASSQGASGGIGETQYF. DNA for the CDR3: TGCGCCAGCAGCCAAGGGGCTAGCGGGGGTATAGGAGAGACCCAGTACTTC.

The chain combines TRBV6-5 with TRBJ1-1; perhaps TRBD1 as D (6 bases). Trimming took off 2 bases at V and 4 bases at J, with 14 bases between the two ends. Germline lookup yields CDR1 MNHEY and CDR2 SVGAGI. CDR3 size: 15 residues. The CDR3 is CASSYIGGLGTEAFF. DNA for the CDR3: TGTGCCAGCAGTTACATAGGGGGATTGGGCACTGAAGCTTTCTTT.

CDR3 region: CASSLLSTSGSPVADTQYF. CDR3 DNA: TGTGCCAGCAGCTTACTATCTACTAGCGGGAGTCCGGTGGCAGATACGCAGTATTTT. The chain employs TRBV7-9 and TRBJ2-3, with 11 bases identical to TRBD2. Trimming at V came to 2 bases and at J to 4 bases, leaving 14 bases not matched to a gene. Per the germline V gene, CDR1 is SEHNR and CDR2 is FQNEAQ (reference sequence). CDR3 length: 19 amino acids.

The sample holds a few counts of this clone. V is TRBV27 and J is TRBJ2-3, with 11 bases that match TRBD2. Looked up from germline, CDR1 is MNHEY and CDR2 is SMNVEV (reference sequence). Trimming at V came to 8 bases and at J to 4 bases, leaving 5 bases not matched to a gene. CDR3 length equals 14 residues. The CDR3 DNA follows: TGTGCCAGCCGACTAGCGGGGACTCCAGATACGCAGTATTTT. It specifies CASRLAGTPDTQYF.

The CDR3 here is CASSFGTPSYEQYF. The DNA of the CDR3 is TGTGCCAGCAGCTTCGGGACACCATCCTACGAGCAGTACTTC. The gene calls are TRBV5-6 and TRBJ2-7; TRBD1 is a possible D gene (6 bases). CDR3 length equals 14 residues. Germline V gives CDR1 SGHDT, CDR2 YYEEEE. V was shortened by 2 bases and J by 1 base, with 10 bases between the two germline ends.

This clone was observed a single time. The J gene is TRBJ2-5, the V gene TRBV7-8, with D maybe TRBD2 (5 bases). This CDR3 comprises 12 residues. Germline loops: CDR1 SGHVS, CDR2 FQNEAQ. Trimming cost V 3 bases and J 9 bases, with 11 bases left between them. The CDR3 nucleotides read TGTGCCAGCAGCTTGGAGGATCCGGCCCAGTACTTC. Residues: CASSLEDPAQYF.

The chain employs TRBV29-1 and TRBJ2-7; 7 bases align to TRBD1. The length of the CDR3 is 14 residues. V lost 7 bases to trimming and J lost 2 bases; unmatched junction nucleotides: 11. Germline V gene data show CDR1 as SQVTM and CDR2 as ANQGSEA. This CDR3 is CSAHSGTEPYEQYF. The CDR3 DNA reads TGCAGCGCCCACTCCGGGACAGAGCCCTACGAGCAGTACTTC.

The chain uses TRBV28 and TRBJ1-1; no firm D call. Trimming took off 5 bases at V and 4 bases at J, with 20 bases between the two ends. CDR1 is MDHEN and CDR2 is SYDVKM in the germline V gene. This CDR3 comprises 16 residues. The CDR3 nucleotides read TGTGCCAGCAGTCCGTTCGCAGGCGAGGCGGGCACTGAAGCTTTCTTT. As protein: CASSPFAGEAGTEAFF.

This clone showed up just once. The CDR3, as DNA: TGTGCCATCCGGGGGGGCCTTAGGGAGCAGTTCTTC. Encoded protein: CAIRGGLREQFF. The genes are TRBV11-2 and TRBJ2-1; 8 bases are shared with TRBD2. Germline V gene sequence: CDR1 SGHAT, CDR2 FQNNGV. The CDR3 length is 12 residues. V lost 10 bases, J lost 10 bases, and 9 bases stayed unmatched.

The gene calls are TRBV4-1 and TRBJ2-3; TRBD2 matches at 14 bases. The CDR3 totals 17 residues. Germline CDR1 is MGHRA and CDR2 is YSYEKL. V lost 5 bases to trimming and J lost 2 bases; unmatched junction nucleotides: 6. The chain's CDR3 is CASSSRLAGGPTDTQYF. CDR3 nucleotides: TGCGCCAGCAGCTCCAGACTAGCGGGGGGGCCCACAGATACGCAGTATTTT.

J is TRBJ1-2 and V is TRBV9; 9 bases are a match to TRBD1. The J segment lost 4 bases and the V segment lost 4 bases, leaving 5 bases of the junction unmatched. This CDR3 is built from 14 residues. Germline loops: CDR1 SGDLS, CDR2 YYNGEE. The CDR3: CASSPTGGIYGYTF. CDR3 DNA: TGTGCCAGCAGCCCTACAGGGGGCATCTATGGCTACACCTTC.